These T cell receptor beta chains were read from a single sample in a study of T cells after somatic rescue of genetic block. The repertoire was sequenced with immunoSEQ multiplex PCR; TCRdb's copy has only in-frame clones and lacks some. Found here are approximately 88,000 clones, over 80% of them singletons; the top ten hold around 1.6%. Material for sequencing was peripheral blood mononuclear cells (PBMCs). The source of these receptors is a woman under 30. Each CDR3 is given with its conserved first and last residue. The D gene is left open where the match is weak. Size tells how often a clone was seen (once, few, many) or the class of an expanded clone, and some rows leave it out.

DNA	CDR3	V	D	J	size
TGTGCCAGCAGCAAAGGGGAGAGGAAGAACCCATCCTCTGGAAACACCATATATTTT	CASSKGERKNPSSGNTIYF	TRBV21-1	-	TRBJ1-3	-
TGTGCCAGCAGTTTAGTCAGGGCCACTGAAGCTTTCTTT	CASSLVRATEAFF	TRBV27	-	TRBJ1-1	-
TGTGCCAGCAGCTTGAATCCCCAGGGGCCGTACAATGAGCAGTTCTTC	CASSLNPQGPYNEQFF	TRBV5-5	-	TRBJ2-1	few
TGTGCCAGTAGTCCCACGGACAGGGCGAACACTGAAGCTTTCTTT	CASSPTDRANTEAFF	TRBV19	TRBD1	TRBJ1-1	-
TGTGCCAGCGGGGGCTCCTTCGGAAGGCCCCAGCATTTT	CASGGSFGRPQHF	TRBV7-2	-	TRBJ1-5	-
TGTGCCAGCAGTTTGCCCGGACGCCCACACTATGGCTACACCTTC	CASSLPGRPHYGYTF	TRBV28	-	TRBJ1-2	once
TGTGCCAGCAGCATCGGGACTCGCGGGGGGACATACGAGCAGTACTTC	CASSIGTRGGTYEQYF	TRBV5-4	TRBD2	TRBJ2-7	-
TGTGCCAGCAGCATACTAGCGGGAGTTTACTACGAGCAGTACTTC	CASSILAGVYYEQYF	TRBV7-9	TRBD2	TRBJ2-7	-
TGCGCCAGCAGGCCAGGGGGCTCGGGTAATGAAAAACTGTTTTTT	CASRPGGSGNEKLFF	TRBV5-1	TRBD1	TRBJ1-4	few
TGCGCCAGCAGCTTGGTTGTCTACGAGCAGTACTTC	CASSLVVYEQYF	TRBV5-1	-	TRBJ2-7	-
TGCGCCAGCAGCTTGGGCGTCTGGAACACCGGGGAGCTGTTTTTT	CASSLGVWNTGELFF	TRBV5-1	-	TRBJ2-2	-
TGCGCCAGCAGCTTGGTTAGCGGGAGAGTCTACGAGCAGTACTTC	CASSLVSGRVYEQYF	TRBV5-1	TRBD2	TRBJ2-7	-
TGCAGCGTCGTCCCTGCAGGTCCAAACACTGAAGCTTTCTTT	CSVVPAGPNTEAFF	TRBV29-1	-	TRBJ1-1	-
TGTGCCAGCAGTTTCTCGGGGCCGGGGACTGAAGCTTTCTTT	CASSFSGPGTEAFF	TRBV27	-	TRBJ1-1	-
TGTGCCAGTAGCTCAATTAGCGGGAGCTACGAGCAGTACTTC	CASSSISGSYEQYF	TRBV19	TRBD2	TRBJ2-7	-
TGTGCCAGCAGCTTGGGGGGCTACCCCCTCCACTTT	CASSLGGYPLHF	TRBV5-6	-	TRBJ1-6	-
TGCGCCAGCAGCTTGGTGGGTGTCGGGCTTCAGTACTTC	CASSLVGVGLQYF	TRBV5-1	-	TRBJ2-4	-